Each of the 22 T cell receptor beta chains below was sequenced from the same sample in a study of CD8+ T cells in alopecia areata. Treatment here: oral pan-JAK inhibitor, 5-10 mg twice daily. RNA was extracted and reverse transcribed into cDNA as the sequencing template. TCRdb's copy holds only in-frame clones and misses some; the assay was immunoSEQ multiplex PCR. Among about 220,000 clones, approximately 57% were seen once, and the ten largest hold 1.6%. Specimen: CD4+ T cells sorted from blood, collected at week 4, from a patient treated with tofacitinib. These receptors were collected from a human donor with alopecia areata.

The chain uses TRBV7-6 and TRBJ2-5; TRBD1 aligns across 8 bases. J lost 3 bases, V lost 5 bases, and 2 bases had no gene match. The germline V gene has CDR1 SGHVS and CDR2 FNYEAQ. This CDR3 region has 13 residues. The CDR3 region is CASSLGQEETQYF. CDR3 sequence (DNA): TGTGCCAGCAGCCTGGGACAGGAAGAGACCCAGTACTTC.

The chain recombines TRBV25-1 with TRBJ2-7, with 7 positions matching TRBD1. CDR1 and CDR2 (germline): MGHDK, SYGVNS. The CDR3 runs to 13 residues. V shed 8 bases and J 2 bases; nucleotides not matched to a gene: 6. For the CDR3, the DNA is TGTGCCAGCCGAGGACAGGTAACCTACGAGCAGTACTTC. It translates to CASRGQVTYEQYF.

The chain joins TRBV11-3 to TRBJ2-3; perhaps D is TRBD1 or TRBD2 (5 bases each). This CDR3 has 14 residues. V was clipped by 2 bases and J by 3 bases, with 9 bases between them. CDR1 is SGHNT and CDR2 is YENEEA in the germline V gene. The CDR3 sequence: CASSLIGGTDTQYF. DNA for the CDR3: TGTGCCAGCAGCTTAATTGGGGGAACAGATACGCAGTATTTT. The whole variable domain, remainder taken from reference TRBV11-3 and TRBJ2-3, is EAGVVQSPRYKIIEKKQPVAFWCNPISGHNTLYWYLQNLGQGPELLIRYENEEAVDDSQLPKDRFSAERLKGVDSTLKIQPAELGDSAVYLCASSLIGGTDTQYFGPGTRLTVL.

The chain has TRBV9 and TRBJ2-3, with 11 nucleotides matching TRBD1. Germline V gene sequence: CDR1 SGDLS, CDR2 YYNGEE. J lost 5 bases, V lost 4 bases, and 6 bases had no gene match. The CDR3 length is 15 residues. CDR3 sequence reads: CASSLGQGAIDTQYF. CDR3 DNA: TGTGCCAGCAGCTTAGGACAGGGGGCAATAGATACGCAGTATTTT.

This chain uses TRBV11-3 with TRBJ2-2; 7 bases agree with TRBD1. The V gene end was trimmed by 4 bases and the J gene end by 5 bases; junction bases not matched to a gene: 4. The germline gives CDR1 SGHNT, CDR2 YENEEA. The CDR3 extends over 14 amino acids. Here the CDR3 reads CASSSGTATGELFF. CDR3 coding DNA: TGTGCCAGCAGCTCGGGGACAGCAACCGGGGAGCTGTTTTTT.

Comment on this clone: This same CDR3 is encoded by further DNA sequences in the sample. This chain uses TRBV5-1 with TRBJ2-7; the D gene is possibly TRBD1 (6 bases). CDR3 size: 12 residues. Looked up from germline, CDR1 is SGHRS and CDR2 is YFSETQ. V gave up 4 bases and J gave up 3 bases, with 8 bases separating them. The CDR3: CASSPDSYEQYF. In DNA form, the CDR3 reads TGCGCCAGCAGCCCGGACAGCTACGAGCAGTACTTC. Supplemented by reference TRBV5-1 and TRBJ2-7, the full variable domain reads KAGVTQTPRYLIKTRGQQVTLSCSPISGHRSVSWYQQTPGQGLQFLFEYFSETQRNKGNFPGRFSGRQFSNSRSEMNVSTLELGDSALYLCASSPDSYEQYFGPGTRLTVT.

The CDR3 reads CASSVGTGNTEAFF. The CDR3 DNA reads TGTGCCAGCAGCGTTGGGACAGGGAACACTGAAGCTTTCTTT. This sequence joins TRBV7-3 and TRBJ1-1; 8 bases agree with TRBD1. The CDR3 totals 14 residues. The germline CDR1 and CDR2 sequences are SGHTA and FQGTGA. J lost 1 base, V lost 5 bases, and 3 bases had no gene match.

The DNA of the CDR3 is TGTGCCAGCCGATACAGGGGGGAGACTGAAGCTTTCTTT. It codes for CASRYRGETEAFF. The chain employs TRBV6-5 and TRBJ1-1, with TRBD1 matching over 8 bases. CDR3 length equals 13 residues. The germline V gene encodes CDR1 MNHEY and CDR2 SVGAGI. Trimming cost V 8 bases and J 5 bases; bases outside gene matches: 7.

The sample holds a few counts of this clone. This chain connects TRBV19 to TRBJ2-1; a possible D gene is TRBD2 (5 bases). Germline-derived CDR1 and CDR2 are LNHDA and SQIVND (reference sequence). CDR3 length: 14 residues. Deletions cut 7 bases from V and 5 bases from J, with 15 bases between. The chain's CDR3 is CASTQLGLNNEQFF. The CDR3 region has the DNA TGTGCCAGTACTCAGTTAGGACTGAACAATGAGCAGTTCTTC.

This clone appeared a single time. The J gene is TRBJ1-1, the V gene TRBV5-1; D might be TRBD1 (6 bases). Germline V gene lookup returns CDR1 SGHRS and CDR2 YFSETQ. The CDR3 spans 14 residues. Trimming cost V 3 bases and J 0 bases, with 9 bases left between them. The CDR3 sequence is CASSWTEMNTEAFF. CDR3 coding DNA: TGCGCCAGCAGCTGGACAGAGATGAACACTGAAGCTTTCTTT. Looking up the rest from reference TRBV5-1 and TRBJ1-1 gives the full variable domain: KAGVTQTPRYLIKTRGQQVTLSCSPISGHRSVSWYQQTPGQGLQFLFEYFSETQRNKGNFPGRFSGRQFSNSRSEMNVSTLELGDSALYLCASSWTEMNTEAFFGQGTRLTVV.

The V and J genes are TRBV5-1 and TRBJ2-3; D is ambiguous. The CDR3 spans 14 residues. Trimming left V 3 bases short and J 0 bases short, with 8 bases between. Germline CDR1 SGHRS, CDR2 YFSETQ. The CDR3 region has the DNA TGCGCCAGCAGCTCTGGGAAAAGCACAGATACGCAGTATTTT. It encodes CASSSGKSTDTQYF. Combining the CDR3 with reference TRBV5-1 and TRBJ2-3 gives the whole variable domain KAGVTQTPRYLIKTRGQQVTLSCSPISGHRSVSWYQQTPGQGLQFLFEYFSETQRNKGNFPGRFSGRQFSNSRSEMNVSTLELGDSALYLCASSSGKSTDTQYFGPGTRLTVL.

This clone occurred once. V and J are TRBV29-1 and TRBJ2-3; D may correspond to TRBD1 or TRBD2 (5 bases each). Germline loops: CDR1 SQVTM, CDR2 ANQGSEA. This CDR3 comprises 13 residues. V was cut by 6 bases and J by 2 bases, with 12 bases left in between. CDR3 sequence (DNA): TGCAGCGTGGGACGGGTGGCCACAGATACGCAGTATTTT. Translated: CSVGRVATDTQYF.

V and J are TRBV15 and TRBJ1-2, with D tentatively TRBD1 (5 bases). The germline V and J ends were trimmed by 5 bases and 4 bases, with 17 bases remaining between them. The CDR3 is made up of 15 amino acids. Germline values: CDR1 LNHNV, CDR2 YYDKDF (reference sequence). The CDR3 loop is CATSPRDFDSYGYTF. The CDR3 coding sequence is TGTGCCACCAGCCCCCGCGACTTCGACAGCTATGGCTACACCTTC.

V usage is TRBV29-1 and J usage is TRBJ2-4; D is unresolved. Trimming pared 4 bases from V and 2 bases from J, leaving 9 bases between. Germline CDR1 and CDR2: SQVTM and ANQGSEA. The CDR3 length is 13 residues. The CDR3 sequence: CSVVRPPKNIQYF. The CDR3 DNA reads as TGCAGCGTTGTAAGGCCTCCCAAAAACATTCAGTACTTC.

V usage is TRBV2 and J usage is TRBJ1-2, with 7 bases fitting TRBD1. This CDR3 is 12 amino acids long. Germline assignment: CDR1 SNHLY and CDR2 FYNNEI. V dropped 3 bases and J dropped 6; count of bases not matched to a gene: 1. Written as DNA, the CDR3 is TGTGCCAGCAGTGACAGGGGGAATGGCTACACCTTC. Its protein product is CASSDRGNGYTF.

The rearrangement joins TRBV4-3 to TRBJ2-5; the match to TRBD2 covers 11 bases. This CDR3 spans 16 amino acids. Trimming took 0 bases from V and 5 from J; bases not matched to a gene: 5. Germline V CDR1 and CDR2: LGHNA, YSLEER. The CDR3 nucleotides are TGCGCCAGCAGCCAAGATTTACTAGCGGGGGCGGAGACCCAGTACTTC. Its translation is CASSQDLLAGAETQYF.

This clone was detected a few times. V gene TRBV23-1 combines with J gene TRBJ1-5, with 10 bases matching TRBD1. TRBV23-1 is labeled an ORF, and its function is uncertain. V trimming: 4 bases; J trimming: 6 bases; junction bases outside the gene matches: 9. This CDR3 region has 16 residues. The DNA of the CDR3 is TGCGCCAGCAGTCCCCTCGGGACAGGGGTGTTTCAGCCCCAGCATTTT. Encoded protein: CASSPLGTGVFQPQHF.

This clone was counted a few times. The chain carries TRBV5-1 and TRBJ2-7; no reliable D call. Trimming pared 4 bases from V and 2 bases from J, leaving 13 bases between. Looked up from germline, CDR1 is SGHRS and CDR2 is YFSETQ. CDR3 length equals 14 residues. CDR3 sequence: CASSPFIGTYEQYF. The CDR3 coding sequence is TGCGCCAGCAGCCCCTTTATAGGGACCTACGAGCAGTACTTC.

The CDR3 DNA follows: TGCGCCAGCAGCCCCGGAACAGGGGTCCAAGAGACCCAGTACTTC. It yields the protein CASSPGTGVQETQYF. The genes are TRBV5-1 and TRBJ2-5; 7 bases align to TRBD1. CDR1 SGHRS and CDR2 YFSETQ come from the germline V gene. Trimming cost V 4 bases and J 1 base; bases outside gene matches: 7. This CDR3 spans 15 amino acids.

This clone occurred a few times. The rearrangement joins TRBV7-2 to TRBJ1-2; D gene uncertain. Germline V gene data show CDR1 as SGHTA and CDR2 as FQGNSA. The CDR3 contains 13 residues. Trimming left V 6 bases short and J 4 bases short, with 12 bases between. CDR3 bases: TGTGCCAGCAGTTTGGAGGCATCCTATGGCTACACCTTC. Residues: CASSLEASYGYTF.

This rearrangement joins TRBV5-1 to TRBJ2-2, with D perhaps matching TRBD2 (5 bases). Trimming shortened V by 0 bases and J by 3 bases, and 9 bases separated the two germline ends. CDR3 size: 15 residues. The germline V gene has CDR1 SGHRS and CDR2 YFSETQ. The chain's CDR3 is CASSLGAGDTGELFF. CDR3 in DNA: TGCGCCAGCAGCTTGGGTGCGGGTGACACCGGGGAGCTGTTTTTT.

This clone was seen once. This rearrangement joins TRBV2 to TRBJ2-2; 9 bases align to TRBD1. The CDR3 extends over 15 amino acids. V lost 5 bases, J lost 4 bases, and 5 bases stayed unmatched. Per the germline V gene, CDR1 is SNHLY and CDR2 is FYNNEI. CDR3 DNA: TGTGCCAGCAGTATTGGACAGGGGAGCACCGGGGAGCTGTTTTTT. The encoded protein is CASSIGQGSTGELFF.